The clone carrying this T cell receptor (beta chain) was observed at least ten times. Its antigen is not known. This CDR3 spans 13 amino acids. Germline V gene lookup returns CDR1 SEHNR and CDR2 FQNEAQ (reference sequence). V was shortened by 4 bases and J by 3 bases, with 10 bases between the two germline ends. Specified time point: persistent/refractory GD, antithyroid drugs over 5 years with positive TRAb. After RNA was extracted from PBMCs, the TCR library was made from it. These data belong to a study of regulatory T cells in long-lasting Graves disease. Study overall: Those with persistent Graves' disease had received antithyroid drugs for over 5 years with positive TSH receptor antibodies.

Study-level results: The persistent group shared around 3,000 public clonotypes, more than the approximately 970 shared by new patients.

Arm-PCR of CDR3 regions with iRepertoire HTBI primers generated TCR beta libraries. TCRdb passed the multiplex PCR reads through MiXCR, listing each CDR3 protein once. Of under 500,000 distinct CDR3 sequences in the sample, 20% were seen once. This rearrangement joins TRBV7-9 to TRBJ2-7, with no clear D. Sample: peripheral blood mononuclear cells (PBMCs), taken when the disease was refractory, from a patient treated with antithyroid drugs. The TCR comes from a female donor with Graves disease. The CDR3 DNA sequence: TGTGCCAGCAGCTCCGGCGACAACTACGAGCAGTACTTC. Residues: CASSSGDNYEQYF. Based on the CDR3 plus reference TRBV7-9 and TRBJ2-7, the full variable domain is DTGVSQNPRHKITKRGQNVTFRCDPISEHNRLYWYRQTLGQGPEFLTYFQNEAQLEKSRLLSDRFSAERPKGSFSTLEIQRTEQGDSAMYLCASSSGDNYEQYFGPGTRLTVT.